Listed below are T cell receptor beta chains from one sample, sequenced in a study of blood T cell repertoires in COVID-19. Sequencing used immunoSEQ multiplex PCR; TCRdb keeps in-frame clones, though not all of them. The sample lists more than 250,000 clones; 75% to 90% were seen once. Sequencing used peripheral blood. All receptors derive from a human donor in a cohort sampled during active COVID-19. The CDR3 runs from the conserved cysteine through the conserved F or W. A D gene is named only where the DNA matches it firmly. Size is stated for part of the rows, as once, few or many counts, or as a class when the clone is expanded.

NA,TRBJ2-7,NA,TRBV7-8,CASSRAGLAYEQYF,TGTGCCAGCAGCCGGGCAGGGCTAGCCTACGAGCAGTACTTC
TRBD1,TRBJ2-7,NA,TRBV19,CASMPGTGSYEQYF,TGTGCCAGTATGCCCGGGACAGGATCCTACGAGCAGTACTTC
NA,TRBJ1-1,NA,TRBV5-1,CASSPLRYGGNTEAFF,TGCGCCAGCAGCCCATTACGCTATGGAGGAAACACTGAAGCTTTCTTT
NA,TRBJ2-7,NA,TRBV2,CASSEERAVGSSEQYF,TGTGCCAGCAGTGAAGAGAGGGCAGTGGGGAGCTCCGAGCAGTACTTC
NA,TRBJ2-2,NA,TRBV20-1,CSASSDIRAGELFF,TGCAGTGCTAGTTCGGATATCAGGGCCGGGGAGCTGTTTTTT
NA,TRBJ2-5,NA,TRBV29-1,CSVDRVDGGTQYF,TGCAGCGTGGACCGGGTCGATGGAGGGACCCAGTACTTC
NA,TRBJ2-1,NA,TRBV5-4,CASRGLRNEQFF,TGTGCCAGCAGAGGATTGAGGAATGAGCAGTTCTTC
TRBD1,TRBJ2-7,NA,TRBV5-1,CASSFTGGRYEQYF,TGCGCCAGCAGCTTCACAGGGGGCCGGTACGAGCAGTACTTC
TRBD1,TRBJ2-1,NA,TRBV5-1,CASRPQGVRSYNEQFF,TGCGCCAGCAGACCACAGGGGGTTCGCTCCTACAATGAGCAGTTCTTC
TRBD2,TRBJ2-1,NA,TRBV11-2,CASSSLGLAGNEQFF,TGTGCCAGCAGCTCCCTAGGACTAGCGGGAAATGAGCAGTTCTTC
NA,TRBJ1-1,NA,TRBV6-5,CASLLLGAMNTEAFF,TGTGCCAGCCTACTCCTCGGAGCAATGAACACTGAAGCTTTCTTT
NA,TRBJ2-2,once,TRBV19,CASSPSSGTGELFF,TGTGCCAGTAGTCCTTCCTCAGGCACCGGGGAGCTGTTTTTT
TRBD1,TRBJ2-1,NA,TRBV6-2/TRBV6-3,CASSSLTGGGDEQFF,TGTGCCAGCAGTTCGTTGACAGGGGGCGGCGATGAGCAGTTCTTC
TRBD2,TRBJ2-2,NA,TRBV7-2,CASSKLAGGPTGELFF,TGTGCCAGCAGCAAGTTAGCGGGGGGGCCCACCGGGGAGCTGTTTTTT
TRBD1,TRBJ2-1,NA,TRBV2,CASSLGTGSSYNEQFF,TGTGCCAGCAGCCTCGGGACAGGGAGCTCCTACAATGAGCAGTTCTTC
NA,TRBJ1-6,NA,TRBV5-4,CASSLDPDRRYNSPLHF,TGTGCCAGCAGCTTAGATCCTGACAGGAGATATAATTCACCCCTCCACTTT